What follows describes a single T cell receptor (beta chain). The antigen is undetermined. CDR1 and CDR2 from the germline V gene are SGHVS and FQNEAQ. V lost 1 base and J 7 bases, leaving 8 bases between the germline ends. The CDR3 runs 13 residues. Employing constant-segment primers, 5'RACE generated TCR alpha and TCR beta cDNA libraries bearing sample barcodes and UMIs. TCRdb re-analysed the 5' RACE reads in MiXCR, keeping a single row per CDR3 protein. Among under 350,000 distinct CDR3 sequences, 16% were seen once, and the ten largest hold roughly 20%. This sample stems from a study of T-cell memory formation after mild COVID-19. Overall study: Clustering of TCRs was largely donor specific.

Study observations and caveats: Prior to infection, memory already included some responding clones, suggesting cross-reactive memory joined.

The rearrangement links TRBV7-8 to TRBJ1-5; D not certain. Sequencing input: PBMCs or a T cell subset sorted from them (not recorded which). The sequence derives from a man aged 18 to 29 who had mild COVID-19 (a few samples of this study predate the infection). Cell type and time point are not known. CDR3 loop: CASSLVDYQPQHF. CDR3 nucleotides: TGTGCCAGCAGCTTAGTCGATTACCAGCCCCAGCATTTT.